The clone carrying this T cell receptor beta chain occurred once. Its antigen is still unknown. Trimming at V came to 4 bases and at J to 1 base, leaving 5 bases not matched to a gene. CDR3 length: 16 residues. The germline CDR1 and CDR2 sequences are LGHNA and YNFKEQ. The data are from a study of yellow fever vaccine responses in identical twins. One entry per CDR3 protein results from TCRdb running MiXCR on the RT-PCR reads. The sample shows nearly 2,500 distinct CDR3 sequences, over 65% of them seen only once. Study-wide results and limits: Reports say the vaccine T cell response in twins looked partly convergent and partly personalized.

This TCR came from a woman aged 18 to 35 who received the yellow fever vaccine. V usage is TRBV4-2 and J usage is TRBJ2-2, with 8 nucleotides matching TRBD2. Sequenced material: T cells from blood (PBMCs), unsorted or a sorted subset (not recorded which), taken before or after yellow fever vaccination (not recorded which). The CDR3, as DNA: TGTGCCAGCAGCCTGCTCACTAGCGGGAACACCGGGGAGCTGTTTTTT. Residues: CASSLLTSGNTGELFF.